This T cell receptor beta chain stems from a study of neoadjuvant nivolumab and ipilimumab in lung cancer. Notes on the study in general: Blood richness before therapy tracked richness in tumors resected after neoadjuvant therapy. Only two of four nivolumab-treated tumors gained richness and clonality by surgery.

Measured with immunoSEQ multiplex PCR; TCRdb has only the in-frame clones, and not every one. The sample includes 6,400 or so clones, 65% seen only once; the top ten take around 15%. This clone showed up just a few times. The antigen remains undetermined. The CDR3 spans 17 residues. The germline V gene has CDR1 WSHSY and CDR2 SAAADI. With 6 bases removed from V and 3 bases from J, the gap between germline ends came to 24 bases. Sequences were derived from tumor tissue, sampled after neoadjuvant nivolumab, alone or with ipilimumab, at or shortly before surgery. The chain joins TRBV10-2 to TRBJ2-7; perhaps TRBD2 as D (6 bases). The clonotype originates from an adult with non-small cell lung cancer. DNA of the CDR3: TGCGCCAGCAGACCCCATGTGGATCGGGAGTGGGTCTACGAGCAGTACTTC. It encodes CASRPHVDREWVYEQYF.